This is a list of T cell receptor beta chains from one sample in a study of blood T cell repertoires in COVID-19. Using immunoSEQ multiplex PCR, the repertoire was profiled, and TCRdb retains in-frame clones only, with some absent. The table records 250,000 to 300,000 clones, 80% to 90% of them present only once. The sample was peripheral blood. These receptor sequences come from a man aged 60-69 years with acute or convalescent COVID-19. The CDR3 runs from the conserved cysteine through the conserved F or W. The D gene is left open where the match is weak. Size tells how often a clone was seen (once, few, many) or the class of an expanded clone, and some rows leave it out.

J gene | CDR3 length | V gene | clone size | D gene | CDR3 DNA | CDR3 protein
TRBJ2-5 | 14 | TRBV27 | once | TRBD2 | TGTGCCAGCCGCCCCACTAGCGCATTCGGGACCCAGTACTTC | CASRPTSAFGTQYF
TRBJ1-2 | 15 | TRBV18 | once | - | TGTGCCAGCTCACAGACCTCCGGAGGGAACTATGGCTACACCTTC | CASSQTSGGNYGYTF
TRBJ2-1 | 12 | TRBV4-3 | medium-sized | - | TGCGCCAGCAGCCAACTCGCGGGAGAGCAGTTCTTC | CASSQLAGEQFF
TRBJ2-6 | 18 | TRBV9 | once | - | TGTGCCAGCAGCGCAAGGGACACCTCCAGCTCTGGGGCCAACGTCCTGACTTTC | CASSARDTSSSGANVLTF
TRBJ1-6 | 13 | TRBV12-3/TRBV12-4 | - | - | TGTGCCAGCAGTTCCTTTTCTAATTCACCCCTCCACTTT | CASSSFSNSPLHF
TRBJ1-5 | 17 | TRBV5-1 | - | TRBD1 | TGCGCCAGCAGCTTGGGATTGACAGGGGGTTACAATCAGCCCCAGCATTTT | CASSLGLTGGYNQPQHF
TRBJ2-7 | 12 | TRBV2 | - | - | TGTGCCAGCAAACAGGCTACCTACGAGCAGTACTTC | CASKQATYEQYF
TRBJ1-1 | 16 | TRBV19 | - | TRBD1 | TGTGCCAGTAGCCCGGGCAGGGGGCGCGGGAACACTGAAGCTTTCTTT | CASSPGRGRGNTEAFF
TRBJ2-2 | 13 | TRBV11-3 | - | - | TGTGCCAGCAGCTCCTCCAACACCGGGGAGCTGTTTTTT | CASSSSNTGELFF
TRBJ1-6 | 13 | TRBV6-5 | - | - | TGTTGCGCAGGAACCACCAATAATTCACCCCTCCACTTT | CCAGTTNNSPLHF
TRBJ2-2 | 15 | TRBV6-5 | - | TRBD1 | TGTGCCAGCAGCTTCGACAGGGGAGACACCGGGGAGCTGTTTTTT | CASSFDRGDTGELFF
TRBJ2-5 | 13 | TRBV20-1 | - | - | TGCAGTGCTAGTCCAGGAAGTCAAGAGACCCAGTACTTC | CSASPGSQETQYF
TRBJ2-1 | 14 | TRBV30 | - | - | TGTGCCGGACAGACCGAGAGCTCCTACAATGAGCAGTTCTTC | CAGQTESSYNEQFF
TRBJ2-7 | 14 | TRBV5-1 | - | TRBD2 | TGCGCCAGCAGCTTAGCGGGGGGGGCCTACGAGCAGTACTTC | CASSLAGGAYEQYF
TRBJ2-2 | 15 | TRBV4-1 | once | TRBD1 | TGCGCCAGCAGCCTTTCACCAGGGGGATCCGGGGAGCTGTTTTTT | CASSLSPGGSGELFF
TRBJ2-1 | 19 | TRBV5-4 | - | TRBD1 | TGTGCCAGCAGCCAGGCGGGACAGGGGACTTTAGGCTCCTACAATGAGCAGTTCTTC | CASSQAGQGTLGSYNEQFF
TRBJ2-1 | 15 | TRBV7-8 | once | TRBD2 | TGTGCCAGCAGCTTAGCGACTAGCCCCGGGAATGAGCAGTTCTTC | CASSLATSPGNEQFF
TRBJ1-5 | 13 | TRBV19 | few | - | TGTGCCAGTAGTATAGTGGGGGGGGACCCCCAGCATTTT | CASSIVGGDPQHF
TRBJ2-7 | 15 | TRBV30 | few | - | TGTGCCTGGAGTCGACCCGGGACACAGGCTTACGAGCAGTACTTC | CAWSRPGTQAYEQYF
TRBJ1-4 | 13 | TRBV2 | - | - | TGTGCCAGCAGGGGAGTGATTAATGAAAAACTGTTTTTT | CASRGVINEKLFF
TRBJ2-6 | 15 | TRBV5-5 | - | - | TGTGCCAGCAGCTTGGTAGGGGCTGGGGCCAACGTCCTGACTTTC | CASSLVGAGANVLTF
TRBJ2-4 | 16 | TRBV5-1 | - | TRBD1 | TGCGCCAGCAGCACGGGACAGCTGGTCTTGCGAAACATTCAGTACTTC | CASSTGQLVLRNIQYF
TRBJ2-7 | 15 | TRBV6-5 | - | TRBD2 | TGTGCCAGCGGCGCCGGGGGGGAACCCTCCTACGAGCAGTACTTC | CASGAGGEPSYEQYF
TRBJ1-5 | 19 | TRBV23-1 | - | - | TGCGCCAGCAGTCGAAGGACAGCCCCCCTCAATTCTAAATATCAGCCCCAGCATTTT | CASSRRTAPLNSKYQPQHF
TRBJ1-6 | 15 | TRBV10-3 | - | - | TGTGCCATCAGTCAGGGCCTGGCGGATAATTCACCCCTCCACTTT | CAISQGLADNSPLHF
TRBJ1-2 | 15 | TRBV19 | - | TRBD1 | TGTGCCAGTAGTATTGGGACAGGGAGGCCCTATGGCTACACCTTC | CASSIGTGRPYGYTF
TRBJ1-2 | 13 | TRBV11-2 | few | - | TGTGCCAGCAGCTTAGATCTACCGGGGGGCTACACCTTC | CASSLDLPGGYTF
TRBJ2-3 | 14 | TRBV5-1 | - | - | TGCGCCAGCAGCTTGTCTCAGGGCACAGATACGCAGTATTTT | CASSLSQGTDTQYF
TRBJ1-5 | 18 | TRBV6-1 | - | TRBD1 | TGTGCCAGCAGTGTCCGACCGATTACTGGGACAGCCCAATGGCCCCAGCATTTT | CASSVRPITGTAQWPQHF
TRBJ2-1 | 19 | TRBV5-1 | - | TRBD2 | TGCGCCAGCAGCCTCGATAACCGACTAGCGGGGAACTCCTACAATGAGCAGTTCTTC | CASSLDNRLAGNSYNEQFF
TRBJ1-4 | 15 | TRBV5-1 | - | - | TGCGCCAGCAGCTCGGTCCCGGGATTCGATGAAAAACTGTTTTTT | CASSSVPGFDEKLFF
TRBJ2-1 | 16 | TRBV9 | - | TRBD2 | TGTGCCAGCAGTCTCATAGGGACTAGCGGGAGTTATGAGCAGTTCTTC | CASSLIGTSGSYEQFF
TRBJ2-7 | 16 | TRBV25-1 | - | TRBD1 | TGTGCCAGCAGTGAATTAAGGACAGGGAGCTCCTACGAGCAGTACTTC | CASSELRTGSSYEQYF
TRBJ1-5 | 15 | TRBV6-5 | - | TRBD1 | TGTGCCAGCAGTTACGGGGACAGTAGCAATCAGCCCCAGCATTTT | CASSYGDSSNQPQHF
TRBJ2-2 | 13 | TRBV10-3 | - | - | TGTGCCATCAGACTAGGAGGCACCGGGGAGCTGTTTTTT | CAIRLGGTGELFF
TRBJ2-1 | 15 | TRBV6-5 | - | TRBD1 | TGTGCCAGCAGCGAGAACAGGGGGAACTACAATGAGCAGTTCTTC | CASSENRGNYNEQFF
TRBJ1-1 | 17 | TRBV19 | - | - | TGTGCCAGTACCCCTAGGGAGGGCATTCAAATGAACACTGAAGCTTTCTTT | CASTPREGIQMNTEAFF
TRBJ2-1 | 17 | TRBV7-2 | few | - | TGTGCCAGCAGCTTAGCCCCCCCCGGGGTGTATCTCAATGAGCAGTTCTTC | CASSLAPPGVYLNEQFF
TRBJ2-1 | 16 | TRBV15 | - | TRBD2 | TGTGCCACCAGCTATCGCCTAGCGGGGGGGTACAATGAGCAGTTCTTC | CATSYRLAGGYNEQFF
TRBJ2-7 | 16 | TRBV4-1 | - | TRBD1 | TGCGCCAGCAGCCAAGCCCTTGCGTCAGGGGGCCACGAGCAGTACTTC | CASSQALASGGHEQYF
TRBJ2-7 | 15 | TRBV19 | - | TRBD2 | TGTGCCAGTAGTATGGGGACTAGCGGTACCTACGAGCAGTACTTC | CASSMGTSGTYEQYF
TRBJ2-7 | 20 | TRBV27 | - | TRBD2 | TGTGCCAGCAGTAGAAATCCCCGGACTAGCGGGGGCCCTAGCTCCTACGAGCAGTACTTC | CASSRNPRTSGGPSSYEQYF
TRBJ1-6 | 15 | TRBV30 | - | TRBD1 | TGTGCCTGGAGAGCCAGACAGGGGCGAGGATCACCCCTCCACTTT | CAWRARQGRGSPLHF
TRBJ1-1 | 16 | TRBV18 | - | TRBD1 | TGTGCCAGCTCACCGGGACAGGGGGTACTGAACACTGAAGCTTTCTTT | CASSPGQGVLNTEAFF
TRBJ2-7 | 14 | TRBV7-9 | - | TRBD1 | TGTGCCAGCAGCGGGACAGGGCCCTCCTACGAGCAGTACTTC | CASSGTGPSYEQYF
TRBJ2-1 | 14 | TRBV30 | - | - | TGTGCCTGGAGTAGGGGGGGCCTTTACAATGAGCAGTTCTTC | CAWSRGGLYNEQFF
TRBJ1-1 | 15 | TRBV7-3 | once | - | TGTGCCAGCAGCTTGGCGGGACGCCGGAACACTGAAGCTTTCTTT | CASSLAGRRNTEAFF
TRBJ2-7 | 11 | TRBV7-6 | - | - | TGTGCCAGCAGCTCCAGACAGGAGCAGTACTTC | CASSSRQEQYF
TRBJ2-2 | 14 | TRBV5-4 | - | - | TGTGCCAGCAGCTTTTACACGTACACCGGGGAGCTGTTTTTT | CASSFYTYTGELFF
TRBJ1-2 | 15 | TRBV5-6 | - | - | TGTGCCAGCAGCTTGGGGCCTGACAGTAACTATGGCTACACCTTC | CASSLGPDSNYGYTF
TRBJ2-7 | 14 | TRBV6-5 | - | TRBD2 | TGTGCCAGCAGTCGGTCGACTAGCTTTGACGAGCAGTACTTC | CASSRSTSFDEQYF
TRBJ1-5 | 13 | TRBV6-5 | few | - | TGTGCCAGCATACGGGAAAGCAATCAGCCCCAGCATTTT | CASIRESNQPQHF
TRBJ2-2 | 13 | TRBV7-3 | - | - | TGTGCCAGCAGCTTCCGGGGCACCGGGGAGCTGTTTTTT | CASSFRGTGELFF
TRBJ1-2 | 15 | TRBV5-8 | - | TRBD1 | TGTGCCAGCAGCGGTTCCGGGACAGGGTTTCAGGGCTACACCTTC | CASSGSGTGFQGYTF
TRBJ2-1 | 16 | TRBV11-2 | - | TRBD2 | TGTGCCAGCAGCTTCCTCCGCGGGAGAACTTACAATGAGCAGTTCTTC | CASSFLRGRTYNEQFF
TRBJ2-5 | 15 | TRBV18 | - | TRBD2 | TGTGCCAGCTCCCAGACTAGCGGGAGTGGGGAGACCCAGTACTTC | CASSQTSGSGETQYF
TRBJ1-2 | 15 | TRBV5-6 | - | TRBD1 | TGTGCCAGCAGCAAACGGGACAGGGGCCACTATGGCTACACCTTC | CASSKRDRGHYGYTF
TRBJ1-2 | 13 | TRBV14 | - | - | TGTGCCAGCAGTCTATCCCAGGGCTATGGCTACACCTTC | CASSLSQGYGYTF
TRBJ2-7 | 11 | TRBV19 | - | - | TGTGCCAGTAGCACAGGGTTCCAGCAGTACTTC | CASSTGFQQYF